These T cell receptor beta chains were read from a single sample in a study of CD8+CD57+ T cells in acquired aplastic anemia. From the reads, TCRdb called clonotypes with MiXCR, one entry per CDR3 protein. Of 150,000 to 200,000 distinct CDR3 sequences listed, about 64% were seen once; the top ten hold about half. The sequenced sample consisted of sorted CD4+, CD8+, or CD8+CD57+ T cells (not recorded which) from PBMCs. Receptor source: a human donor with severe aplastic anemia or a healthy control (not recorded which). Both conserved end residues are part of each CDR3. A D gene is named only where the DNA matches it firmly. Some rows have no size entry. The others give once, few or many, or a class for an expanded clone.

d_gene	j_gene	v_gene	abundance	CDR3nt	CDR3aa
TRBD2	TRBJ2-5	TRBV7-3	few	TGTGCCAGCAGTCTGGCGGGAGAGGGAACCCAGTACTTC	CASSLAGEGTQYF
-	TRBJ1-5	TRBV6-2/TRBV6-3	many	TGTGCCAGCAGTTCGACAGGCCACACTCAGCCCCAGCATTTT	CASSSTGHTQPQHF
TRBD2	TRBJ2-7	TRBV10-1	-	TGCGCCAGCAGTGAGTACGATGCGGGAGTTGCGGTCGAGCAGTACTTC	CASSEYDAGVAVEQYF
-	TRBJ2-7	TRBV19	-	TGTGCCAGTAGTATAGTTGGGTCTGGGAACTACGAGCAGTACTTC	CASSIVGSGNYEQYF
-	TRBJ2-7	TRBV20-1	-	TGCAGTGCTAGCGATGCTAGGAAGGATGGTGCGCAGTACTTC	CSASDARKDGAQYF
-	TRBJ2-2	TRBV7-9	once	TGCGCCAGCAGCTTGGCCGTTCAGGCCGGGGAGCTGTTTTTT	CASSLAVQAGELFF
-	TRBJ2-5	TRBV5-8	many	TGTGCCAGCAGCTTGGAGTTCCAAGAGACCCAGTACTTC	CASSLEFQETQYF
TRBD1	TRBJ2-5	TRBV7-8	-	TGTGCCAGCAACAAGGACAGGGTGGCGGAAAGCAAGACCCAAGAGACCCAGTACTTC	CASNKDRVAESKTQETQYF
-	TRBJ2-5	TRBV7-2	-	TGTGCCAGCAGCCCAAACAGGGTAGAGACCCAGTACTTC	CASSPNRVETQYF
TRBD1	TRBJ1-4	TRBV30	few	TGTGCCTGCCCGGACAGGGGGATCGGTGAAAAACTGTTTTTT	CACPDRGIGEKLFF
-	TRBJ1-3	TRBV10-3	-	TGTGCCATCAGTGAGTCTTGGCTGTGCTCTGGAAACACCATATATTTT	CAISESWLCSGNTIYF
-	TRBJ1-1	TRBV10-3	-	TGTGCCATCAGTGAGTCAGGAATGAACACTGAAGCTTTCTTT	CAISESGMNTEAFF
TRBD2	TRBJ2-7	TRBV7-9	once	TGTGCCAGCAGCTTAGCCGGACTAGCGGGAGGCGGCGAGCAGTACTTC	CASSLAGLAGGGEQYF
TRBD1	TRBJ2-7	TRBV27	many	TGTGCCAGCAGTGTAGTGTGGGACAGGGGCGCCTCCGAGCAGTACTTC	CASSVVWDRGASEQYF
-	TRBJ2-7	TRBV29-1	-	TGCAGCCAAGAAGACGTCTCCTACGAGCAGTACTTC	CSQEDVSYEQYF
TRBD1	TRBJ1-1	TRBV20-1	-	TGCAGTGCGATACGCCAGGGGGCTGGGACTGAAGCTTTCTTT	CSAIRQGAGTEAFF
-	TRBJ2-7	TRBV7-3	-	TGTGCCAGCAGCTTTGCAGGGGGGTTCTACGAGCAGTACTTC	CASSFAGGFYEQYF